The text below deals with one TCR beta chain. Generated by immunoSEQ multiplex PCR, the TCRdb table keeps only in-frame clones and is missing some. The data contain about 180,000 clones, around 90% of them singletons. This sample was included in a study of control samples from healthy donors and cancer patients. Specimen: blood. This clonotype was sampled from a woman in her fifties or sixties in good health.

In DNA, the CDR3 is TGTGCCAGCAGCCATGGACAGCTCTATGGCTACACCTTC. This codes for CASSHGQLYGYTF. The chain has TRBV7-3 and TRBJ1-2; a weak D match, TRBD1 (6 bases). Germline CDR1 and CDR2: SGHTA and FQGTGA. Trimming stripped 5 bases from V and 4 bases from J, with 11 bases between. The CDR3 has 13 amino acids.